Following are 7 T cell receptor beta chains from one sample sequenced in a study of technical replicates of blood from a few donors. Profiled with immunoSEQ multiplex PCR; TCRdb holds only in-frame clones, not every one. Of around 100,000 clones listed, approximately 96% are singletons. The sequencing sample was made of T cells isolated from PBMCs. The receptors were gathered from a human donor in good health.

This chain links TRBV6-1 with TRBJ2-6; D remains ambiguous. The CDR3 totals 15 residues. The ends were cut back, 2 bases at V and 0 bases at J, with 5 bases in the middle. Germline values: CDR1 MNHNS, CDR2 SASEGT. CDR3: CASSEISSGANVLTF. The CDR3 DNA reads TGTGCCAGCAGTGAAATCTCCTCTGGGGCCAACGTCCTGACTTTC.

V and J are TRBV5-1 and TRBJ2-5; D might be TRBD2 (5 bases). The germline V gene has CDR1 SGHRS and CDR2 YFSETQ. V gave up 4 bases and J gave up 2 bases, with 15 bases separating them. CDR3 length equals 15 residues. In DNA, the CDR3 is TGCGCCAGCAGCCCCCTGATAGGGAGACAAGAGACCCAGTACTTC. Amino acid sequence: CASSPLIGRQETQYF.

The V and J genes are TRBV19 and TRBJ1-1; maybe TRBD1 (6 bases). V lost 5 bases, J lost 0 bases, and 16 bases lay in between. Germline V gene data show CDR1 as LNHDA and CDR2 as SQIVND (reference sequence). This CDR3 comprises 16 residues. CDR3 coding DNA: TGTGCCAGTAGTGCTGAATCAGGGGTCCTGAACACTGAAGCTTTCTTT. Amino acid sequence: CASSAESGVLNTEAFF. Supplemented by reference TRBV19 and TRBJ1-1, the full variable domain reads DGGITQSPKYLFRKEGQNVTLSCEQNLNHDAMYWYRQDPGQGLRLIYYSQIVNDFQKGDIAEGYSVSREKKESFPLTVTSAQKNPTAFYLCASSAESGVLNTEAFFGQGTRLTVV.

The V gene is TRBV6-6, the J gene TRBJ2-1; D not resolved. The CDR3 sequence is 14 residues long. CDR1 and CDR2 from the germline V gene are MNHNY and SVGAGI (reference sequence). Trimming removed 2 bases at V and 2 bases at J, with 7 bases between. The CDR3 sequence: CASSYHSAYNEQFF. The CDR3 bases are TGTGCCAGCAGTTACCATTCGGCCTACAATGAGCAGTTCTTC.

J is TRBJ2-7 and V is TRBV5-1, with a possible D match to TRBD2 (6 bases). With 3 bases removed from V and 3 bases from J, the gap between germline ends came to 13 bases. The CDR3 sequence is 14 residues long. Looked up from germline, CDR1 is SGHRS and CDR2 is YFSETQ. The CDR3 DNA is TGCGCCAGCAGCTCGGGGGACGGGAACTACGAGCAGTACTTC. This gives the protein CASSSGDGNYEQYF.

This rearrangement joins TRBV5-1 to TRBJ2-1; 11 nucleotides line up with TRBD2. CDR3 length: 16 amino acids. V lost 1 base to trimming and J lost 6 bases; unmatched junction nucleotides: 6. Germline-derived CDR1 and CDR2 are SGHRS and YFSETQ. The CDR3 DNA follows: TGCGCCAGCAGCTTGACTAGCGGGAGTCTACTCAATGAGCAGTTCTTC. It translates to CASSLTSGSLLNEQFF. Looking up the rest from reference TRBV5-1 and TRBJ2-1 gives the full variable domain: KAGVTQTPRYLIKTRGQQVTLSCSPISGHRSVSWYQQTPGQGLQFLFEYFSETQRNKGNFPGRFSGRQFSNSRSEMNVSTLELGDSALYLCASSLTSGSLLNEQFFGPGTRLTVL.

V gene TRBV27 combines with J gene TRBJ2-3; a weak D match, TRBD1 (6 bases). Germline V lookup: CDR1 MNHEY, CDR2 SMNVEV (reference sequence). V was cut by 5 bases and J by 4 bases, with 13 bases left in between. This CDR3 spans 14 amino acids. In nucleotides, the CDR3 is TGTGCCAGCAGTACACTCGCAGGGGCAGATACGCAGTATTTT. Translating gives CASSTLAGADTQYF.